This TCR beta chain was captured in a study of blood T cell repertoires in COVID-19. About the study: There were acute and convalescent COVID-19 samples, and they came from the United States, Italy and Spain. T cells, B-cell-depleted T cells, or PBMCs supplied cDNA or gDNA.

Seattle's enrolled individuals joined amid active infection and were then monitored longitudinally. Profiling relied on immunoSEQ multiplex PCR, and the TCRdb table lists in-frame clones only, not all of them. This table has fewer than 400,000 clones, about 90% appearing once. This CDR3 has 16 amino acids. Germline trimming cut 4 bases from V and 5 bases from J; bases unmatched to any gene: 10. Germline CDR1 is LGHDT and CDR2 is YNNKEL (reference sequence). The sequenced sample consisted of peripheral blood. The chain carries TRBV3-1 (or the pseudogene TRBV3-2) and TRBJ2-3, with TRBD2 identical over 9 bases. The TCR was taken from a woman in her 30s with COVID-19, enrolled during active disease. CDR3 in amino acids: CASSPFRGRAEDTQYF. For the CDR3, the DNA is TGTGCCAGCAGCCCCTTTCGCGGGAGGGCAGAAGATACGCAGTATTTT.